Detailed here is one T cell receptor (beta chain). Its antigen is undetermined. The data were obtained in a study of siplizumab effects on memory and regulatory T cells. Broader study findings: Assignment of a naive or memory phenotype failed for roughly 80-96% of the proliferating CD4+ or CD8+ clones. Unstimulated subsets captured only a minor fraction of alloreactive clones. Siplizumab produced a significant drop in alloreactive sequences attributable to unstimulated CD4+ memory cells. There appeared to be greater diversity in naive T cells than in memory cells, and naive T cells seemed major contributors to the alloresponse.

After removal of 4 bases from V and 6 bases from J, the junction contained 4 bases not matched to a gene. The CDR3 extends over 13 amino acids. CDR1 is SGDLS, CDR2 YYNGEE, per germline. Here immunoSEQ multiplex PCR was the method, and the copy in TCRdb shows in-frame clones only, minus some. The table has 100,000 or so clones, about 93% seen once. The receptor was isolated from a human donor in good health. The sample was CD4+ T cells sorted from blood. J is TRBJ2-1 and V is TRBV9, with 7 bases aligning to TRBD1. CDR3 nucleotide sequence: TGTGCCAGCAGCCCTAGGGGGCGCAATGAGCAGTTCTTC. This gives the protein CASSPRGRNEQFF.